These T cell receptor beta chains were read from a single sample in a study of T cell responses to AZD1222 COVID-19 vaccine. TCRdb's copy holds only in-frame clones and misses some; the assay was immunoSEQ multiplex PCR. The sample contains about 110,000 clones, roughly 84% of which appear only once. The specimen comprised peripheral blood, sampled on day 0 of AZD1222 vaccination. These receptors all come from an adult in good health. Both conserved end residues are part of each CDR3. Fields, in order: V gene, CDR3 protein.

v_call: TRBV6-4; cdr3_aa: CASSDRDNSPLHF
v_call: TRBV3-1/TRBV3-2; cdr3_aa: CASAYRTGTDTQYF
v_call: TRBV6-5; cdr3_aa: CASSFTGTQPQHF
v_call: TRBV6-5; cdr3_aa: CASSYSRGSGYGYTF
v_call: TRBV19; cdr3_aa: CASSGAFNQPQHF
v_call: TRBV21-1; cdr3_aa: CASSRQLAGENQETQYF
v_call: TRBV6-5; cdr3_aa: CASAYEETQYF
v_call: TRBV6-1; cdr3_aa: CASSVARPNYGYTF
v_call: TRBV27; cdr3_aa: CASSLSRRSDRGRSTNEKLFF
v_call: TRBV10-2; cdr3_aa: CASSESGRGRRANEKLFF
v_call: TRBV6-1; cdr3_aa: CASSERVGLLNQPQHF
v_call: TRBV7-9; cdr3_aa: CASNPSGRGEKLFF
v_call: TRBV3-1/TRBV3-2; cdr3_aa: CASSRTDGNTEAFF
v_call: TRBV18; cdr3_aa: CASSPSSPDPSYEQYF
v_call: TRBV7-3; cdr3_aa: CASSLNSGTGSDENTEAFF
v_call: TRBV6-5; cdr3_aa: CASSYLGMNTEAFF
v_call: TRBV6-5; cdr3_aa: CASSYELNSNQPQHF
v_call: TRBV28; cdr3_aa: CASSLWPGSGELFF
v_call: TRBV29-1; cdr3_aa: CSVLEGETQYF
v_call: TRBV5-1; cdr3_aa: CASSPTGTVNQPQHF
v_call: TRBV3-1/TRBV3-2; cdr3_aa: CASSQGSRDQPQHF
v_call: TRBV7-6; cdr3_aa: CASGGPSYEQYF
v_call: TRBV19; cdr3_aa: CASSPRTGMNTEAFF
v_call: TRBV5-1; cdr3_aa: CASSVTGGKDTQYF
v_call: TRBV10-3; cdr3_aa: CAAGLRGDGELFF
v_call: TRBV12-2; cdr3_aa: CASRLRIGRNSGLFHEQYF
v_call: TRBV12-3/TRBV12-4; cdr3_aa: CASSSDYGYTF
v_call: TRBV19; cdr3_aa: CASSIAGPGELFF